These 6 T cell receptor beta chains came from one sample sequenced in a study of blood T cell repertoires in COVID-19 (dated by TCRdb to the early 2020s). The method was the immunoSEQ multiplex PCR assay. TCRdb mirrors the immuneACCESS table, restricted to in-frame sequences. Some clones are absent from its copies; in checked studies, under half trace to an unresolved V gene, and the reason for the others is unknown. The sample table holds a few hundred thousand clones, of which about 91% were seen once. Over 9% of the sample rests with the top ten. What was sequenced was PBMCs or T cells enriched from blood (not recorded which). The source of these receptors is a man aged 18 to 29 with acute COVID-19.

The chain couples TRBV18 to TRBJ2-7, with D perhaps TRBD2 (6 bases). This CDR3 region has 17 residues. The V gene's germline CDR1 is KGHSH and CDR2 LQKENI. The V gene lost 0 bases and the J gene lost 1 base, with 16 bases spanning the gap. The CDR3 reads CASSPPSAGSLSYEQYF. The CDR3 nucleotides read TGTGCCAGCTCACCACCCTCCGCGGGAAGTTTGTCCTACGAGCAGTACTTC.

The genes are TRBV6-5 and TRBJ1-2, with 8 bases lining up with TRBD1. The V gene end was trimmed by 5 bases and the J gene end by 7 bases; junction bases not matched to a gene: 6. Germline CDR1 reads MNHEY; CDR2 reads SVGAGI. CDR3 size: 13 residues. Written as DNA, the CDR3 is TGTGCCAGCAGTAATTCGACAGGGGTTGGCTACACCTTC. It encodes CASSNSTGVGYTF.

The chain is built from TRBV27 and TRBJ1-1; D is unresolved. In germline, CDR1 is MNHEY, CDR2 SMNVEV (reference sequence). This CDR3 contains 14 residues. V lost 3 bases to trimming and J lost 3 bases, with 11 bases between them. CDR3 amino acids: CASSLVLGDTEAFF. CDR3 DNA: TGTGCCAGCAGTTTGGTTCTTGGAGACACTGAAGCTTTCTTT.

The gene calls are TRBV28 and TRBJ2-1; perhaps TRBD2 as D (6 bases). The CDR3 consists of 15 residues. Germline CDR1 reads MDHEN; CDR2 reads SYDVKM. V was trimmed by 3 bases and J by 0 bases, leaving 9 bases between them. CDR3 sequence (DNA): TGTGCCAGCAGTTTGATAGCGGACTCCTACAATGAGCAGTTCTTC. It translates to CASSLIADSYNEQFF. The full variable domain, completed using reference TRBV28 and TRBJ2-1, is DVKVTQSSRYLVKRTGEKVFLECVQDMDHENMFWYRQDPGLGLRLIYFSYDVKMKEKGDIPEGYSVSREKKERFSLILESASTNQTSMYLCASSLIADSYNEQFFGPGTRLTVL.

The chain has TRBV7-9 and TRBJ1-2, with D maybe TRBD1 (5 bases). Trimming removed 0 bases from V and 6 bases from J, with 8 bases in between. Germline V gene sequence: CDR1 SEHNR, CDR2 FQNEAQ (reference sequence). The CDR3 length is 13 residues. This CDR3 is CASSLARVDGYTF. CDR3 nucleotide sequence: TGTGCCAGCAGCTTAGCCAGGGTCGATGGCTACACCTTC.

DNA for the CDR3: TGCGCCAGCAGCCCCCCTACAAGGGAGGGCTACACCTTC. Translating gives CASSPPTREGYTF. The chain has TRBV4-1 and TRBJ1-2; no firm D call. With 4 bases removed from V and 8 bases from J, the gap between germline ends came to 14 bases. This CDR3 spans 13 amino acids. Per germline, CDR1 MGHRA and CDR2 YSYEKL.